Presented here are 31 T cell receptor beta chains from one specimen sequenced in a study of blood T cell repertoires in COVID-19. Libraries were prepared by immunoSEQ multiplex PCR; TCRdb keeps only in-frame clonotypes and omits some of them. Of roughly 300,000 clones in the sample, about 86% were seen once. The source material was peripheral blood. The receptor set was obtained from a woman between 25 and 40 years old with COVID-19, enrolled during active disease.

The chain couples TRBV6-4 to TRBJ2-7; the D is unclear. Trimming pared 4 bases from V and 3 bases from J, leaving 19 bases between. The CDR3 is made up of 16 amino acids. Germline-derived CDR1 and CDR2 are MRHNA and SNTAGT. In DNA, the CDR3 is TGTGCCAGCAGTGGCTCGAAACTGGGCAGGCTCTACGAGCAGTACTTC. This gives the protein CASSGSKLGRLYEQYF.

V and J are TRBV27 and TRBJ1-2; 10 bases are shared with TRBD1. Germline V gene data show CDR1 as MNHEY and CDR2 as SMNVEV (reference sequence). With 6 bases clipped from V and 7 bases from J, the junction kept 5 bases outside the gene matches. This CDR3 contains 13 residues. The CDR3 loop is CASSPTGGGGYTF. CDR3 sequence (DNA): TGTGCCAGCAGCCCGACAGGGGGCGGTGGCTACACCTTC.

This rearrangement joins TRBV28 to TRBJ2-2, with TRBD1 as a possible D gene (5 bases). There are 14 residues in the CDR3. Germline V CDR1 and CDR2: MDHEN, SYDVKM. V gave up 10 bases and J gave up 0 bases, with 12 bases separating them. The CDR3 sequence: CAIPQGPNTGELFF. For the CDR3, the DNA is TGTGCCATCCCCCAGGGCCCGAACACCGGGGAGCTGTTTTTT.

This rearrangement joins TRBV6-5 to TRBJ1-2, with a possible D match to TRBD1 (5 bases). From germline, CDR1 is MNHEY and CDR2 SVGAGI. There are 14 residues in the CDR3. V was trimmed by 4 bases and J by 2 bases, leaving 11 bases between them. DNA for the CDR3: TGTGCCAGCAGTTGGGGGAGCGGGAACTATGGCTACACCTTC. Translated, it gives CASSWGSGNYGYTF.

The chain links TRBV5-1 to TRBJ2-5, with a tentative D call TRBD1 (6 bases). V was cut by 2 bases and J by 2 bases, with 16 bases left in between. The CDR3 length is 16 residues. The germline CDR1 and CDR2 sequences are SGHRS and YFSETQ. In nucleotides, the CDR3 is TGCGCCAGCAGCTTTGGTCCAGGGGCGACGCAAGAGACCCAGTACTTC. Encoded protein: CASSFGPGATQETQYF.

The chain combines TRBV7-8 with TRBJ2-3; TRBD2 agrees at 7 bases. From germline, CDR1 is SGHVS and CDR2 FQNEAQ. After removal of 5 bases from V and 2 bases from J, the junction contained 10 bases not matched to a gene. This CDR3 is 16 amino acids long. The CDR3, as DNA: TGTGCCAGCAGCCATCCCCTAGCGGATAACACAGATACGCAGTATTTT. This sequence encodes CASSHPLADNTDTQYF.

This clone was seen just once. CDR3 nucleotide sequence: TGTGCCAGCAGTGAAACCGGGAGACTTCTTGGCTCTTTCTTT. Translated, it gives CASSETGRLLGSFF. The chain joins TRBV6-1 to TRBJ1-1; D gene ambiguous. The CDR3 has 14 amino acids. V gave up 2 bases and J gave up 12 bases, with 19 bases separating them. Germline CDR1 reads MNHNS; CDR2 reads SASEGT.

This clone has just a few counts. The chain has TRBV4-1 and TRBJ2-7, with D maybe TRBD1 (6 bases). The CDR3 extends over 12 amino acids. CDR1 is MGHRA and CDR2 is YSYEKL in the germline V gene. Deletions cut 0 bases from V and 6 bases from J, with 6 bases between. This CDR3 reads CASSQDRGEQYF. Here the CDR3 DNA reads TGCGCCAGCAGCCAAGACAGGGGCGAGCAGTACTTC.

The rearrangement uses TRBV5-4 and TRBJ2-7; tentatively, D is TRBD2 (6 bases). CDR3 length: 14 residues. From germline, CDR1 is SGHNT and CDR2 YYREEE (reference sequence). Trimming cost V 4 bases and J 4 bases, with 15 bases left between them. CDR3 in amino acids: CASSRRGGRYEQYF. CDR3 sequence (DNA): TGTGCCAGCAGCCGCCGAGGAGGGAGGTACGAGCAGTACTTC.

The chain employs TRBV11-2 and TRBJ2-5; D possibly corresponds to TRBD2 (5 bases). The CDR3 covers 17 residues. Germline V gene data show CDR1 as SGHAT and CDR2 as FQNNGV. Between the trimmed V and J ends, which lost 0 bases and 1 base, there was a span of 15 bases. CDR3 protein: CASSLEAGPTSQETQYF. The CDR3 nucleotides read TGTGCCAGCAGCTTAGAGGCGGGCCCCACCTCCCAAGAGACCCAGTACTTC.

The chain combines TRBV12-3 or TRBV12-4 with TRBJ2-1; D remains unclear. With 3 bases removed from V and 10 bases from J, the gap between germline ends came to 7 bases. This CDR3 has 11 residues. The CDR3 sequence: CASSFGLEQFF. Written as DNA, the CDR3 is TGTGCCAGCAGTTTCGGGTTAGAGCAGTTCTTC.

This CDR3 is CASSLVGGNTEAFF. CDR3 nucleotide sequence: TGTGCCAGCAGCTTAGTGGGGGGGAACACTGAAGCTTTCTTT. The rearrangement joins TRBV7-8 to TRBJ1-1; tentative D call: TRBD1 (5 bases). CDR1 SGHVS and CDR2 FQNEAQ come from the germline V gene. Between the trimmed V and J ends, which lost 1 base and 1 base, there was a span of 7 bases. The CDR3 totals 14 residues.

The chain has TRBV6-2 or TRBV6-3 and TRBJ2-2; perhaps TRBD2 as D (5 bases). Germline CDR1 MNHEY, CDR2 SVGEGT. Trimming removed 2 bases from V and 4 bases from J, with 11 bases in between. This CDR3 is built from 15 residues. Here the CDR3 reads CASSYGVRGTGELFF. The CDR3 coding sequence is TGTGCCAGCAGTTACGGTGTTCGGGGCACCGGGGAGCTGTTTTTT.

This sequence joins TRBV19 and TRBJ2-5, with 11 bases matching TRBD2. CDR3 size: 16 residues. Germline V gene lookup returns CDR1 LNHDA and CDR2 SQIVND (reference sequence). V lost 3 bases and J lost 5; bases outside the gene matches: 8. The CDR3 coding sequence is TGTGCCAGTAGTATCGATAGCGGGGGGGCCTGGGAGACCCAGTACTTC. This codes for CASSIDSGGAWETQYF.

This rearrangement joins TRBV28 to TRBJ2-1, with TRBD2 identical over 13 bases. The CDR3 extends over 15 amino acids. CDR1 and CDR2 from the germline V gene are MDHEN and SYDVKM. The junction had 5 bases not matched to a gene; V was cut back by 6 bases and J by 6 bases. For the CDR3, the DNA is TGTGCCAGCAGGAAGAGACTAGCGGGGGGCAATGAGCAGTTCTTC. It encodes CASRKRLAGGNEQFF.

This clone was seen only once. The chain couples TRBV5-4 to TRBJ1-5; D gene uncertain. Per the germline V gene, CDR1 is SGHNT and CDR2 is YYREEE (reference sequence). V dropped 0 bases and J dropped 4 bases, with 11 bases sitting between them. The CDR3 length is 15 residues. The CDR3 nucleotides are TGTGCCAGCAGCTTGGCCGGGGAGAGAAATCAGCCCCAGCATTTT. Translating it yields CASSLAGERNQPQHF.

The V and J genes are TRBV3-1 (or the pseudogene TRBV3-2) and TRBJ1-4, with TRBD1 identical over 7 bases. Germline V gives CDR1 LGHDT, CDR2 YNNKEL (reference sequence). Trimming removed 6 bases from V and 11 bases from J; junction bases left unmatched: 12. The CDR3 loop spans 14 amino acids. In nucleotides, the CDR3 is TGTGCCAGCAGTCACGAGACAGGGTGGGGGAAACTGTTTTTT. Its protein is CASSHETGWGKLFF.

The gene calls are TRBV27 and TRBJ1-5, with TRBD1 identical over 9 bases. The length of the CDR3 is 17 residues. The V gene's germline CDR1 is MNHEY and CDR2 SMNVEV (reference sequence). V was pared by 10 bases and J by 4 bases, with 17 bases of the junction left unmatched. CDR3 residues: CAKGNHRDRVGNQPQHF. CDR3 coding DNA: TGTGCCAAGGGGAATCACCGGGACAGGGTCGGGAATCAGCCCCAGCATTTT.

The J gene is TRBJ2-7, the V gene TRBV5-6; D perhaps matches TRBD2 (6 bases). Germline values: CDR1 SGHDT, CDR2 YYEEEE. With 1 base removed from V and 2 bases from J, the gap between germline ends came to 10 bases. The CDR3 consists of 14 residues. CDR3 region: CASSLSSSAYEQYF. The CDR3 nucleotides are TGTGCCAGCAGCTTGAGTTCTAGCGCCTACGAGCAGTACTTC. Full variable domain (remainder filled in from reference TRBV5-6 and TRBJ2-7): DAGVTQSPTHLIKTRGQQVTLRCSPKSGHDTVSWYQQALGQGPQFIFQYYEEEERQRGNFPDRFSGHQFPNYSSELNVNALLLGDSALYLCASSLSSSAYEQYFGPGTRLTVT.

The chain has TRBV2 and TRBJ1-5; perhaps TRBD1 as D (6 bases). Trimming cost V 9 bases and J 5 bases, with 17 bases left between them. This CDR3 is 14 amino acids long. The germline V gene encodes CDR1 SNHLY and CDR2 FYNNEI. CDR3 amino acids: CASGLDQGYQPQHF. In nucleotides, the CDR3 is TGTGCCAGTGGACTCGATCAGGGGTATCAGCCCCAGCATTTT.

The chain couples TRBV3-1 (or the pseudogene TRBV3-2) to TRBJ2-2; 9 bases align to TRBD2. CDR3 size: 17 residues. The junction had 8 bases not matched to a gene; V was cut back by 2 bases and J by 4 bases. Germline V gene sequence: CDR1 LGHDT, CDR2 YNNKEL (reference sequence). This chain's CDR3 is CASSQPGTSLGTGELFF. The DNA of the CDR3 is TGTGCCAGCAGCCAACCCGGGACTAGCTTGGGCACCGGGGAGCTGTTTTTT.

This chain connects TRBV7-2 to TRBJ2-5, with no clear D. Germline lookup yields CDR1 SGHTA and CDR2 FQGNSA. Trimming left V 5 bases short and J 2 bases short, with 12 bases between. The CDR3 loop spans 14 amino acids. CDR3 sequence reads: CASSPRRLQETQYF. CDR3 bases: TGTGCCAGCAGCCCTAGGCGCCTTCAAGAGACCCAGTACTTC.

This chain connects TRBV24-1 to TRBJ2-3; 7 bases align to TRBD2. The CDR3 runs to 17 residues. J lost 3 bases, V lost 3 bases, and 11 bases had no gene match. Germline CDR1 KGHDR, CDR2 SFDVKD. For the CDR3, the DNA is TGTGCCACCAGTGATCCCCCGGGAGCGGGGAGGACAGATACGCAGTATTTT. Protein sequence: CATSDPPGAGRTDTQYF.

The chain uses TRBV12-1 and TRBJ2-2; no DNA check was done on the table's D call, TRBD1. TRBV12-1 is flagged as a pseudogene. This CDR3 has 18 amino acids. The CDR3 DNA follows: TGTGCCAGCAGCTCCGGATGGACAGGGCATAAGGACACCGGGGAGCTGTTTTTT. Amino acids: CASSSGWTGHKDTGELFF.

This clone was detected a few times. This sequence joins TRBV2 and TRBJ2-1, with 8 bases identical to TRBD1. Losses at the gene ends were 6 bases for V and 9 bases for J; bases not matched to a gene: 4. The V gene's germline CDR1 is SNHLY and CDR2 FYNNEI. The CDR3 spans 12 residues. For the CDR3, the DNA is TGTGCCAGCAGCCCCAGGGGGCGTGAGCAGTTCTTC. Translation gives CASSPRGREQFF.

This CDR3 reads CASSQDPDSNPRGQETQYF. CDR3 DNA: TGTGCCAGCAGCCAAGATCCGGACTCAAACCCCAGGGGGCAAGAGACCCAGTACTTC. The chain joins TRBV14 to TRBJ2-5, with 7 bases fitting TRBD1. Per germline, CDR1 SGHDN and CDR2 FVKESK. The CDR3 has 19 amino acids. V lost 0 bases to trimming and J lost 2 bases; unmatched junction nucleotides: 15.

This chain uses TRBV30 with TRBJ2-7; 9 bases map to TRBD2. The germline CDR1 and CDR2 sequences are GTSNPN and SVGIG (reference sequence). This CDR3 is 14 amino acids long. J was trimmed by 2 bases and V by 5 bases; bases with no gene match: 7. The CDR3 region is CAWARTSDTYEQYF. In DNA, the CDR3 is TGTGCCTGGGCCCGGACTAGCGATACCTACGAGCAGTACTTC.

The chain couples TRBV6-5 to TRBJ1-2; 7 bases line up with TRBD1. The V and J ends lost 8 bases and 8 bases, in that order; junction bases with no gene match: 11. Germline V gene sequence: CDR1 MNHEY, CDR2 SVGAGI. CDR3 length: 13 residues. CDR3 nucleotides: TGTGCCAGCCTAATAAGGGGGCGAGGCGGCTACACCTTC. Translating gives CASLIRGRGGYTF.

This clone has a single count. The same CDR3 is also encoded by other DNA sequences in this sample. The chain links TRBV4-1 to TRBJ1-2; D not resolved. Trimming cost V 1 base and J 4 bases, with 13 bases left between them. The germline gives CDR1 MGHRA, CDR2 YSYEKL. The CDR3 spans 15 residues. The CDR3: CASSQGGGGIYGYTF. The CDR3 bases are TGCGCCAGCAGCCAAGGCGGAGGAGGGATCTATGGCTACACCTTC.

V and J are TRBV11-3 and TRBJ2-7; possibly TRBD2 for D (6 bases). Looked up from germline, CDR1 is SGHNT and CDR2 is YENEEA. V gave up 3 bases and J gave up 0 bases, with 9 bases separating them. The CDR3 has 14 amino acids. CDR3 in amino acids: CASSFAGSSYEQYF. The CDR3 DNA follows: TGTGCCAGCAGCTTCGCCGGGAGCTCCTACGAGCAGTACTTC.

V usage is TRBV24-1 and J usage is TRBJ2-5; TRBD2 agrees at 8 bases. Germline CDR1 KGHDR, CDR2 SFDVKD. Germline trimming cut 5 bases from V and 7 bases from J; bases unmatched to any gene: 8. The CDR3 totals 14 residues. CDR3 in DNA: TGTGCCACCAGTGTCTCGGGACTAGAGGGGACCCAGTACTTC. Translating it yields CATSVSGLEGTQYF.